This T cell receptor beta chain is from a study of blood T cell repertoires in COVID-19. This clone appeared once. The assay was immunoSEQ multiplex PCR, and TCRdb's table has in-frame clones only and misses some. The profile shows about 180,000 clones, 80% to 90% of them singletons. The germline gives CDR1 SNHLY, CDR2 FYNNEI. V was clipped by 4 bases and J by 0 bases; unmatched bases: 2. The CDR3 consists of 15 residues. The sequenced sample was peripheral blood. The V call is TRBV2, the J call TRBJ2-2, with 7 bases matching TRBD2. The clonotype originates from a human donor with active or convalescent COVID-19. The donor label of this sample is uncertain. The DNA of the CDR3 is TGTGCCAGCAGTGGTAGCGGGTCGAACACCGGGGAGCTGTTTTTT. It codes for CASSGSGSNTGELFF.